The clone carrying this TCR beta chain was counted at least ten times. Its antigen is unidentified. The data stem from a study of neurological immune-mediated disorders. The cDNA was generated through 5'RACE incorporating 10-nucleotide random UMIs. Every sequencing run drew on 15-18 subjects and yielded over 170 million TCR-beta sequences. Using its own MiXCR run on the 5' RACE reads, TCRdb lists one record per CDR3 protein. The table records about 71,000 distinct CDR3 sequences, approximately 10% of them present only once. Described time point: longitudinal time-point 1 (baseline). Study observations and caveats: Multiple sclerosis was found to have the least TCR clonal expansion, below healthy controls, and HTLV-1-associated myelopathy the most. The study found no CDR3 amino acid sequences shared by expanded clones across subjects, suggesting private repertoires in all groups.

With 1 base removed from V and 2 bases from J, the gap between germline ends came to 11 bases. The CDR3 covers 15 residues. Germline CDR1 SNHLY, CDR2 FYNNEI. The chain is built from TRBV2 and TRBJ2-5; tentative D call: TRBD1 (7 bases). Sequencing input: PBMCs. This sequence originates from a man aged 30 to 39 in good health. The CDR3 DNA is TGTGCCAGCAGTGAAGACAGGGGAGGACAAGAGACCCAGTACTTC. It translates to CASSEDRGGQETQYF.